These T cell receptor beta chains were read from a single sample in a study of blood T cells in healthy people across ages. TCRdb called the 5' RACE reads again in MiXCR, with one record for every CDR3 protein. Seen here are hundreds of thousands of distinct CDR3 sequences, roughly two fifths observed once, and the top ten hold about 30%. Sequencing input: blood. These receptors all stem from a man of 80 years or more in good health. The CDR3 runs from the conserved cysteine through the conserved F or W. The D gene is left open where the match is weak. Expanded clones are given a class, and other clones once, few, many or no size at all.

j_call v_call clone_size d_call cdr3_aa cdr3_nt
TRBJ2-3 TRBV12-3/TRBV12-4 NA TRBD2 CASSSRRLAASTDTQYF TGTGCCAGCAGTTCAAGGCGGCTAGCGGCTAGCACAGATACGCAGTATTTT
TRBJ2-7 TRBV6-1 many NA CASRGLYEQYF TGTGCCAGCAGGGGGTTGTACGAGCAGTACTTC
TRBJ2-1 TRBV7-9 NA NA CASSNPRAGYNEQFF TGTGCCAGCAGCAACCCCAGGGCTGGGTACAATGAGCAGTTCTTC
TRBJ2-1 TRBV14 NA NA CASSRHTGPGYNEQFF TGTGCCAGCAGCCGACATACGGGACCAGGCTACAATGAGCAGTTCTTC
TRBJ2-1 TRBV20-1 NA TRBD2 CSAGTSGLNEQFF TGCAGTGCTGGGACTAGCGGGCTCAATGAGCAGTTCTTC
TRBJ1-1 TRBV4-1 NA NA CASSRDPRGTEAFF TGCGCCAGCAGCCGAGACCCCAGGGGCACTGAAGCTTTCTTT
TRBJ2-3 TRBV6-2/TRBV6-3 NA TRBD2 CASSKPGLAADTQYF TGTGCCAGCAGTAAGCCGGGACTAGCGGCAGATACGCAGTATTTT
TRBJ1-4 TRBV25-1 few NA CASSDEGGVVEKLFF TGTGCCAGCAGCGACGAAGGGGGGGTAGTTGAAAAACTGTTTTTT
TRBJ2-1 TRBV11-3 NA TRBD2 CASSQLGLAGGGEQFF TGTGCCAGCAGCCAGTTGGGGCTAGCGGGAGGGGGTGAGCAGTTCTTC
TRBJ2-5 TRBV28 NA TRBD1 CASKGAGKETQYF TGTGCCAGCAAGGGGGCAGGGAAAGAGACCCAGTACTTC
TRBJ2-7 TRBV20-1 many TRBD1 CSARGQGALGEQYF TGCAGTGCCAGGGGCCAGGGGGCATTAGGCGAGCAGTACTTC
TRBJ2-7 TRBV29-1 many NA CSVSGAGSYEQYF TGCAGCGTCTCCGGAGCGGGCTCCTACGAGCAGTACTTC
TRBJ1-2 TRBV20-1 NA NA CSARTTPIGVSYGYTF TGCAGTGCTAGAACAACCCCCATAGGGGTCAGCTATGGCTACACCTTC
TRBJ2-3 TRBV4-3 NA NA CASSQAGITDTQYF TGCGCCAGCAGCCAAGCGGGGATCACAGATACGCAGTATTTT
TRBJ2-7 TRBV7-3 many TRBD1 CASSFGTGLGYEQYF TGTGCCAGCAGCTTCGGGACAGGTTTAGGCTACGAGCAGTACTTC
TRBJ2-1 TRBV6-2/TRBV6-3 NA TRBD2 CASSLSGTNNEQFF TGTGCCAGCAGTCTTAGCGGGACGAACAATGAGCAGTTCTTC
TRBJ2-2 TRBV9 once NA CAGSVVGGLGGELFF TGTGCCGGCAGCGTAGTAGGCGGGCTCGGCGGGGAGCTGTTTTTT
TRBJ2-7 TRBV5-4 NA TRBD1 CASSPDRVSSYEQYF TGTGCCAGCAGCCCAGACAGGGTGAGTTCCTACGAGCAGTACTTC
TRBJ2-5 TRBV4-3 NA NA CASSQVRGMTQYF TGCGCCAGCAGCCAAGTGAGGGGTATGACCCAGTACTTC
TRBJ2-7 TRBV25-1 few NA CASSRGSPYEQYF TGTGCCAGCAGTCGGGGCTCTCCCTACGAGCAGTACTTC
TRBJ2-7 TRBV9 NA NA CASSVEDEQYF TGTGCCAGCAGCGTAGAGGATGAGCAGTACTTC
TRBJ2-5 TRBV28 few NA CASTTRGGGKETQYF TGTGCCAGCACTACAAGAGGAGGGGGCAAGGAGACCCAGTACTTC
TRBJ1-1 TRBV4-2 NA NA CASSRSEGMNTEAFF TGTGCCAGCAGCCGATCCGAGGGGATGAACACTGAAGCTTTCTTT
TRBJ1-1 TRBV5-1 NA NA CASSLVGDMNTEAFF TGCGCCAGCAGCTTGGTCGGGGACATGAACACTGAAGCTTTCTTT
TRBJ2-3 TRBV12-3/TRBV12-4 NA TRBD2 CASSSRGTTFADTQYF TGTGCCAGCAGTTCCCGCGGGACTACTTTCGCAGATACGCAGTATTTT
TRBJ2-2 TRBV6-2/TRBV6-3 NA NA CASSYVGPGELFF TGTGCCAGCAGTTACGTGGGACCCGGGGAGCTGTTTTTT
TRBJ1-2 TRBV12-3/TRBV12-4 NA NA CATSRTVNYGYTF TGTGCCACTTCCCGGACGGTGAACTATGGCTACACCTTC
TRBJ2-7 TRBV5-1 many NA CASSYGLSYEQYF TGCGCCAGCAGCTACGGACTTTCCTACGAGCAGTACTTC
TRBJ2-7 TRBV6-6 NA NA CASINRDNSYEQYF TGTGCCAGCATCAATCGGGACAACTCCTACGAGCAGTACTTC
TRBJ2-1 TRBV29-1 many NA CSVDKVDRGNEQFF TGCAGCGTTGACAAGGTGGATAGGGGTAATGAGCAGTTCTTC
TRBJ2-3 TRBV9 NA NA CASSEGVVGTDTQYF TGTGCCAGCAGCGAGGGGGTCGTAGGCACAGATACGCAGTATTTT
TRBJ2-7 TRBV5-1 NA TRBD2 CASSILAGAYEQYF TGCGCCAGCAGCATCCTAGCGGGAGCCTACGAGCAGTACTTC
TRBJ1-5 TRBV24-1 NA NA CATSDSGTTGQPQHF TGTGCCACCAGTGACTCCGGGACAACGGGCCAGCCCCAGCATTTT
TRBJ1-2 TRBV14 NA NA CASRHTGYGYTF TGTGCCAGCAGACATACAGGGTATGGCTACACCTTC
TRBJ2-1 TRBV24-1 many TRBD2 CATSSSGSPNEQFF TGTGCCACCAGTTCCAGCGGGAGTCCAAATGAGCAGTTCTTC
TRBJ2-7 TRBV4-1 few TRBD2 CASSQDSGGSGYYEQYF TGCGCCAGCAGCCAAGATTCAGGCGGGAGTGGCTACTACGAGCAGTACTTC
TRBJ2-7 TRBV7-3 few NA CASSSGRESEQYF TGTGCCAGCAGCTCGGGGCGGGAATCCGAGCAGTACTTC
TRBJ2-7 TRBV29-1 NA TRBD2 CSVERGTSRYQYF TGCAGCGTTGAAAGGGGGACTAGTAGATATCAGTACTTC
TRBJ2-3 TRBV11-2 NA NA CASSLFNGGQGTDTQYF TGTGCCAGCAGCTTATTTAACGGGGGGCAGGGCACAGATACGCAGTATTTT
TRBJ2-1 TRBV5-1 once TRBD1 CASSLGMTGGLSSYNEQFF TGCGCCAGCAGCTTGGGGATGACAGGGGGCTTGAGCTCCTACAATGAGCAGTTCTTC
TRBJ2-7 TRBV28 many NA CASSSHSRVSYEQYF TGTGCCAGCAGTTCTCATTCCCGGGTTAGCTACGAGCAGTACTTC
TRBJ2-1 TRBV7-2 few TRBD2 CASSPLRLAGGNNEQFF TGTGCCAGCAGTCCTCTCAGACTAGCGGGGGGGAACAATGAGCAGTTCTTC
TRBJ2-1 TRBV7-2 few TRBD1 CASSEGQHQYNEQFF TGTGCCAGCAGCGAGGGACAGCACCAATACAATGAGCAGTTCTTC
TRBJ2-5 TRBV12-3/TRBV12-4 few NA CASSFSTAQETQYF TGTGCCAGCAGTTTTAGTACAGCACAAGAGACCCAGTACTTC
TRBJ2-4 TRBV12-3/TRBV12-4 NA TRBD2 CASSSDWGLAGGELAKNIQYF TGTGCCAGCAGTTCCGACTGGGGTCTAGCGGGAGGGGAACTGGCCAAAAACATTCAGTACTTC
TRBJ1-2 TRBV12-3/TRBV12-4 few NA CASSLSGVFSGYTF TGTGCCAGCAGTTTATCAGGGGTGTTTAGTGGCTACACCTTC
TRBJ2-4 TRBV7-2 NA TRBD2 CASSLASSGGGFEQYF TGTGCCAGCAGCTTAGCGAGTTCGGGGGGAGGGTTTGAGCAGTACTTC
TRBJ2-1 TRBV12-3/TRBV12-4 few NA CASSHNRGGDEQFF TGTGCCAGCAGTCATAACAGGGGAGGCGATGAGCAGTTCTTC
TRBJ2-7 TRBV20-1 few NA CSARDVESSYEQYF TGCAGTGCTAGAGATGTAGAGAGCTCCTACGAGCAGTACTTC
TRBJ2-1 TRBV29-1 NA TRBD2 CSAGLADEQFF TGCAGCGCGGGACTAGCGGATGAGCAGTTCTTT
TRBJ2-7 TRBV28 few NA CASKRRTGSSYEQYF TGTGCCAGCAAACGCCGGACGGGGAGCTCCTACGAGCAGTACTTC
TRBJ1-6 TRBV14 few NA CASSQGSYNSPLHF TGTGCCAGCAGCCAGGGGAGCTATAATTCACCCCTCCACTTT
TRBJ2-5 TRBV4-2 few TRBD1 CASSQDSGRGSEETQYF TGTGCCAGCAGCCAAGATTCAGGCAGGGGGAGTGAAGAGACCCAGTACTTC
TRBJ2-7 TRBV20-1 NA NA CSARDPGTTYEQYF TGCAGTGCTAGAGATCCCGGGACAACCTACGAGCAGTACTTC
TRBJ2-3 TRBV5-1 NA NA CASSRAAMDTQYF TGCGCCAGCAGCCGGGCGGCGATGGATACGCAGTATTTT
TRBJ2-1 TRBV4-1 few TRBD2 CASSHPRGLAGVTGRPEQFF TGCGCCAGCAGCCACCCTAGGGGGCTAGCGGGAGTAACAGGGCGGCCTGAGCAGTTCTTC
TRBJ2-7 TRBV4-2 NA NA CASSLISPPYEQYF TGTGCCAGCAGCCTTATCAGTCCGCCGTACGAGCAGTACTTC
TRBJ1-6 TRBV28 few NA CASSLLQNSPLHF TGTGCCAGCAGTTTATTGCAGAATTCACCCCTCCACTTT
TRBJ2-5 TRBV5-1 NA NA CASSRGALALSGTQYF TGCGCCAGCAGCCGGGGTGCCCTAGCCCTGAGTGGGACCCAGTACTTC